A single sample gave rise to the 18 T cell receptor beta chains below, sequenced in a study of CD8+ T cells in alopecia areata. RNA extraction and reverse transcription yielded cDNA as sequencing template. Produced via immunoSEQ multiplex PCR; TCRdb's table is partial and in-frame only. The data contain 150,000 to 200,000 clones, 60% of them singletons. Treatment indicated: oral pan-JAK inhibitor, 5-10 mg twice daily. The specimen was CD4+ T cells sorted from blood, collected at week 24, from a patient treated with tofacitinib. The receptors shown here come from a human donor with alopecia areata.

The rearrangement uses TRBV5-1 and TRBJ2-7; 12 nucleotides line up with TRBD1. In germline, CDR1 is SGHRS, CDR2 YFSETQ. This CDR3 comprises 15 residues. The V gene end was trimmed by 0 bases and the J gene end by 7 bases; junction bases not matched to a gene: 5. The DNA of the CDR3 is TGCGCCAGCAGCTTGGCGGGACAGGGGGCGAGGGAGCAGTACTTC. This codes for CASSLAGQGAREQYF. Based on the CDR3 plus reference TRBV5-1 and TRBJ2-7, the full variable domain is KAGVTQTPRYLIKTRGQQVTLSCSPISGHRSVSWYQQTPGQGLQFLFEYFSETQRNKGNFPGRFSGRQFSNSRSEMNVSTLELGDSALYLCASSLAGQGAREQYFGPGTRLTVT.

The chain couples TRBV4-2 to TRBJ2-7; TRBD1 matches 11 bases. The CDR3 runs 18 residues. CDR1 is LGHNA and CDR2 is YNFKEQ in the germline V gene. Trimming took 2 bases from V and 4 from J; bases not matched to a gene: 13. CDR3: CASSQPTAGTGGGYEQYF. CDR3 bases: TGTGCCAGCAGCCAACCTACAGCCGGGACAGGGGGTGGGTACGAGCAGTACTTC.

This chain uses TRBV2 with TRBJ1-6; no firm D call. Germline V gene sequence: CDR1 SNHLY, CDR2 FYNNEI. The ends were cut back, 8 bases at V and 6 bases at J, with 11 bases in the middle. The CDR3 consists of 13 residues. The CDR3 sequence is CASRGDSNSPLHF. The CDR3 coding sequence is TGTGCCAGCCGCGGGGATTCTAATTCACCCCTCCACTTT.

V gene TRBV2 combines with J gene TRBJ2-7; D remains unclear. The CDR3 runs to 12 residues. Germline CDR1 SNHLY, CDR2 FYNNEI. Trimming shortened V by 6 bases and J by 3 bases, and 9 bases separated the two germline ends. CDR3 sequence: CASRAIDYEQYF. CDR3 sequence (DNA): TGTGCCAGCAGAGCCATAGACTACGAGCAGTACTTC.

This chain uses TRBV20-1 with TRBJ2-5, with D possibly matching TRBD1 (6 bases). V was shortened by 6 bases and J by 4 bases, with 9 bases between the two germline ends. The germline CDR1 and CDR2 sequences are DFQATT and SNEGSKA (reference sequence). The CDR3 sequence is 11 residues long. This CDR3 reads CSATTGETQYF. The CDR3 DNA is TGCAGTGCAACGACAGGAGAGACCCAGTACTTC.

A word on this clone: Within the sample, other DNA sequences also encode this same CDR3. The chain combines TRBV29-1 with TRBJ1-2; the D is unclear. V was shortened by 6 bases and J by 4 bases, with 9 bases between the two germline ends. Germline V lookup: CDR1 SQVTM, CDR2 ANQGSEA. The CDR3 is 11 residues long. The CDR3 loop reads CSVETGYGYTF. The CDR3 DNA is TGCAGCGTAGAGACTGGCTATGGCTACACCTTC.

This chain connects TRBV2 to TRBJ2-1; TRBD2 is a possible D gene (6 bases). Trimming removed 6 bases at V and 6 bases at J, with 12 bases between. The CDR3 extends over 13 amino acids. Germline V gene lookup returns CDR1 SNHLY and CDR2 FYNNEI. CDR3 loop: CASSPGLRNEQFF. CDR3 nucleotides: TGTGCCAGCAGCCCGGGACTTCGCAATGAGCAGTTCTTC.

The gene calls are TRBV29-1 and TRBJ1-1; 11 bases are a match to TRBD1. V lost 7 bases and J lost 3; bases outside the gene matches: 7. Germline CDR1 is SQVTM and CDR2 is ANQGSEA. This CDR3 region has 14 residues. CDR3 sequence reads: CSARDRGSDTEAFF. The CDR3 coding sequence is TGCAGCGCCAGGGACAGGGGGAGTGACACTGAAGCTTTCTTT.

CDR3 region: CASNVVGGETQYF. The CDR3 bases are TGTGCCAGCAACGTTGTGGGAGGAGAGACCCAGTACTTC. The chain employs TRBV7-2 and TRBJ2-5; D is possibly TRBD2 (6 bases). Germline CDR1 SGHTA, CDR2 FQGNSA. This CDR3 is 13 amino acids long. The V and J ends lost 7 bases and 4 bases respectively, with 13 bases between them.

The gene calls are TRBV6-6 and TRBJ2-1, with unresolved D. V lost 6 bases and J 7 bases, leaving 19 bases between the germline ends. The CDR3 has 15 residues. Germline lookup yields CDR1 MNHNY and CDR2 SVGAGI (reference sequence). The CDR3 DNA sequence: TGTGCCAGCAGCCCACTGCCGTCGCCCGCAAATGAGCAGTTCTTC. This sequence encodes CASSPLPSPANEQFF.

This CDR3 reads CAWSKTGENSGYTF. CDR3 sequence (DNA): TGTGCCTGGAGTAAAACAGGGGAAAATTCTGGCTACACCTTC. This chain uses TRBV30 with TRBJ1-2, with TRBD1 matching 7 bases. The CDR3 is 14 amino acids. V shed 2 bases and J 7 bases; nucleotides not matched to a gene: 10. Per germline, CDR1 GTSNPN and CDR2 SVGIG (reference sequence).

This clone was counted a few times. The chain joins TRBV29-1 to TRBJ2-1; possible D gene TRBD2, 5 bases. Germline loops: CDR1 SQVTM, CDR2 ANQGSEA. The CDR3 spans 14 residues. V was pared by 4 bases and J by 5 bases, with 15 bases between. The CDR3 coding sequence is TGCAGCGTTGGGTCTAGCATGGTCAACAATGAGCAGTTCTTC. Amino acid sequence: CSVGSSMVNNEQFF.

This clone was found a few times. The chain links TRBV19 to TRBJ2-1, with D perhaps being TRBD1 or TRBD2 (5 bases each). The CDR3 consists of 16 residues. The germline V gene has CDR1 LNHDA and CDR2 SQIVND (reference sequence). Between the trimmed V and J ends, which lost 0 bases and 6 bases, there was a span of 15 bases. The CDR3 DNA sequence: TGTGCCAGTAGTATAGATGGGGGTCCAACTGGCAATGAGCAGTTCTTC. Translating gives CASSIDGGPTGNEQFF.

The V and J genes are TRBV18 and TRBJ2-3; D remains ambiguous. From germline, CDR1 is KGHSH and CDR2 LQKENI. The ends were cut back, 6 bases at V and 4 bases at J, with 5 bases in the middle. CDR3 length equals 11 residues. CDR3 DNA sequence: TGTGCCAGCTCTGCGGCAGATACGCAGTATTTT. This codes for CASSAADTQYF.

The chain is built from TRBV7-2 and TRBJ2-5; D is unclear. In germline, CDR1 is SGHTA, CDR2 FQGNSA. Trimming removed 3 bases at V and 4 bases at J, with 6 bases between. The CDR3 has 12 residues. The CDR3 DNA follows: TGTGCCAGCAGCTTCTTGGCAGAGACCCAGTACTTC. Translated: CASSFLAETQYF.

This clone showed up just once. The V call is TRBV30, the J call TRBJ2-3; D is undetermined. The V gene's germline CDR1 is GTSNPN and CDR2 SVGIG (reference sequence). The V end was cut by 0 bases, the J end by 6 bases, with 7 bases between. The CDR3 consists of 12 residues. In DNA form, the CDR3 reads TGTGCCTGGAGTGTTAATAGTGATACGCAGTATTTT. It is translated as CAWSVNSDTQYF. Filled out from reference TRBV30 and TRBJ2-3, the complete variable domain reads SQTIHQWPATLVQPVGSPLSLECTVEGTSNPNLYWYRQAAGRGLQLLFYSVGIGQISSEVPQNLSASRPQDRQFILSSKKLLLSDSGFYLCAWSVNSDTQYFGPGTRLTVL.

The rearrangement links TRBV29-1 to TRBJ2-3, with D tentatively TRBD1 or TRBD2 (6 bases each). Germline V gene sequence: CDR1 SQVTM, CDR2 ANQGSEA. V lost 2 bases, J lost 1 base, and 16 bases lay in between. CDR3 length: 16 amino acids. The CDR3 loop reads CSVEHGSGAGTDTQYF. The CDR3 coding sequence is TGCAGCGTTGAACATGGATCGGGGGCTGGCACAGATACGCAGTATTTT.

The rearrangement links TRBV30 to TRBJ2-5; 10 bases align to TRBD2. With 3 bases clipped from V and 7 bases from J, the junction kept 8 bases outside the gene matches. Germline V gives CDR1 GTSNPN, CDR2 SVGIG (reference sequence). The CDR3 is 14 amino acids. CDR3 nucleotides: TGTGCCTGGAGACCTAGCGGGGGTCTCGGGACCCAGTACTTC. It yields the protein CAWRPSGGLGTQYF.